The clone carrying this T cell receptor (beta chain) was found a few times. Its antigen is not known. Breast cancer patients provided tissue from their axillary draining lymph nodes. This sample was included in a study of breast tumors, draining lymph nodes, adjacent tissues. TCRdb reanalysed the multiplex PCR reads using MiXCR and keeps one entry per CDR3 protein. The table records roughly 110,000 distinct CDR3 sequences, more than 30% of them present only once. V was trimmed by 6 bases and J by 1 base, leaving 12 bases between them. The CDR3 sequence is 14 residues long. The study's findings and limits: The data were judged consistent with most tumor T cells coming from lymph node and expanding in tumor. The lymph node origin of tumor T cells was framed as consistent with a hypothesis, not demonstrated.

The sequenced sample consisted of axillary lymph node tissue. The chain is built from TRBV12-3 or TRBV12-4 and TRBJ1-1; a possible D gene is TRBD1 (5 bases). This clonotype originated in a female donor with breast cancer. Some clones in this sample may be carry-over from other donors' samples. The CDR3 sequence is CASRRGPKNTEAFF. CDR3 bases: TGTGCCAGCAGACGGGGACCGAAGAACACTGAAGCTTTCTTT.